The rows below give T cell receptor beta chains drawn from one sample of a study of blood T cell repertoires in COVID-19. Repertoires were generated with immunoSEQ multiplex PCR, while TCRdb's copy carries only in-frame clones and drops some. The sample has approximately 50,000 clones, 80% to 90% seen once. The sample was peripheral blood. These receptors originate from a woman at least 80 years old with acute or convalescent COVID-19. CDR3s include the opening cysteine and the closing phenylalanine or tryptophan. The D gene is left open where the match is weak. Size is omitted from some rows. Given values are once, few, many or a class for expanded clones.

D,size,J,V,CDR3,DNA
.,.,TRBJ1-1,TRBV5-1,CASSPYTGEAFF,TGCGCCAGCAGCCCTTACACAGGTGAAGCTTTCTTT
TRBD2,.,TRBJ2-3,TRBV5-4,CASSWGLAGGSSTDTQYF,TGTGCCAGCAGCTGGGGACTAGCGGGGGGGAGTAGCACAGATACGCAGTATTTT
.,.,TRBJ1-4,TRBV14,CASSQGQLGPGKLFF,TGTGCCAGCAGCCAAGGCCAATTGGGGCCCGGAAAACTGTTTTTT
.,.,TRBJ1-1,TRBV2,CASIRDKNTEAFF,TGTGCCAGCATTCGGGACAAGAACACTGAAGCTTTCTTT
.,.,TRBJ2-1,TRBV15,CATSTPVRGYNEQFF,TGTGCCACCAGCACCCCAGTAAGAGGGTACAATGAGCAGTTCTTC
.,few,TRBJ1-5,TRBV28,CASKIDRTGANQPQHF,TGTGCCAGCAAAATCGACAGGACCGGGGCCAATCAGCCCCAGCATTTT
TRBD1,.,TRBJ2-1,TRBV7-3,CASSVDRVPGNEQFF,TGTGCCAGCAGCGTAGACAGGGTCCCAGGGAATGAGCAGTTCTTC
.,.,TRBJ1-1,TRBV10-2,CASSDPGMNTEAFF,TGCGCCAGCAGTGATCCGGGGATGAACACTGAAGCTTTCTTT
TRBD1,.,TRBJ2-5,TRBV5-4,CASSLLGGPQETQYF,TGTGCCAGCAGCTTGCTAGGGGGCCCTCAAGAGACCCAGTACTTC
TRBD1,.,TRBJ1-1,TRBV7-8,CASSPRDRETEAFF,TGTGCCAGCAGCCCCCGGGACAGAGAGACTGAAGCTTTCTTT
.,.,TRBJ1-1,TRBV12-5,CASGHGTEAFF,TGTGCTAGTGGTCACGGGACAGAAGCTTTCTTT
TRBD1,.,TRBJ2-6,TRBV19,CASMRIQGALRDGANVLTF,TGTGCCAGTATGAGGATACAGGGGGCGCTTAGGGATGGGGCCAACGTCCTGACTTTC
.,.,TRBJ1-2,TRBV7-9,CASRLGVGNGYTF,TGTGCCAGCAGGCTAGGGGTGGGGAATGGCTACACCTTC
.,.,TRBJ1-5,TRBV20-1,CSASKSESNQPQHF,TGCAGTGCTAGTAAGAGTGAGAGCAATCAGCCCCAGCATTTT
.,medium-sized,TRBJ1-2,TRBV25-1,CASSELSSPSTNYGYTF,TGTGCCAGCAGTGAACTCAGCTCTCCTAGTACTAACTATGGCTACACCTTC
TRBD1,once,TRBJ2-7,TRBV3-1/TRBV3-2,CASSQGTGVYEQYF,TGTGCCAGCAGCCAGGGGACAGGGGTTTACGAGCAGTACTTC
.,.,TRBJ2-7,TRBV7-2,CASSYERSYEQYF,TGTGCCAGCAGCTACGAACGCAGTTACGAGCAGTACTTC
.,.,TRBJ1-1,TRBV3-1/TRBV3-2,CASSQVRGAEAFF,TGTGCCAGCAGCCAAGTACGCGGGGCTGAAGCTTTCTTT
TRBD2,.,TRBJ2-3,TRBV5-1,CASSLGPSGGVDTQYF,TGCGCCAGCAGCTTGGGGCCTAGCGGGGGTGTAGATACGCAGTATTTT
.,.,TRBJ1-1,TRBV29-1,CSVRQVSEAFF,TGCAGCGTTCGACAGGTTTCTGAAGCTTTCTTT
.,.,TRBJ1-2,TRBV7-9,CASSPAGNYGYTF,TGTGCCAGCAGCCCTGCAGGGAACTATGGCTACACCTTC
TRBD1,.,TRBJ1-5,TRBV5-5,CASSLTGDQPQHF,TGTGCCAGCAGCTTGACAGGGGACCAGCCCCAGCATTTT
TRBD2,.,TRBJ2-1,TRBV7-3,CASSPQGLAGVNEQFF,TGTGCCAGCAGCCCTCAAGGACTAGCGGGGGTCAATGAGCAGTTCTTC
TRBD2,.,TRBJ2-1,TRBV5-1,CASSGGLAGINGHNEQFF,TGCGCCAGCAGCGGGGGACTAGCGGGGATTAATGGGCACAATGAGCAGTTCTTC
TRBD1,.,TRBJ1-2,TRBV5-6,CASSSGAGTGRYGYTF,TGTGCCAGCAGCTCTGGTGCCGGGACAGGGCGATATGGCTACACCTTC
.,.,TRBJ1-1,TRBV19,CATRPAMNTEAFF,TGTGCCACCAGGCCAGCTATGAACACTGAAGCTTTCTTT
.,.,TRBJ2-2,TRBV3-1/TRBV3-2,CASSQTSANTGELFF,TGTGCCAGCAGCCAGACTAGTGCGAACACCGGGGAGCTGTTTTTT
TRBD1,few,TRBJ2-5,TRBV7-8,CASSFTDRWGETQYF,TGTGCCAGCAGCTTTACGGACAGGTGGGGAGAGACCCAGTACTTC
TRBD1,few,TRBJ1-1,TRBV4-2,CASSPSRTGGSEAFF,TGTGCCAGCAGCCCCTCTAGGACAGGGGGCTCAGAAGCTTTCTTT